This T cell receptor (beta chain) was captured in a study of T cells expressing NK-cell markers. Study in general: Seven HCMV-seropositive donors and one seronegative donor made up the eight sequenced donors.

This CDR3 has 15 residues. Germline V CDR1 and CDR2: SQVTM, ANQGSEA. Template switching by 5'RACE with UMIs generated the TCR beta cDNA. Using the 5' RACE reads, TCRdb records one entry per CDR3 protein without DNA. The sample totals 150,000 or so distinct CDR3 sequences. Concerning this clonotype itself: The antigen is undetermined.

Notes on the study in general: Also leading the CD3+CD56-NKG2C+ fraction in a handful of donors were these clonotypes. Among CD8+ T cells from five or six donors, dominant NKG2C+ clonotypes accounted for about 1.0-7.5%.

The specimen sequenced was blood T cells: a sorted CD56 or NKG2C T cell subset, CD4+ or CD8+ T cells, or bulk PBMC T cells (not recorded which). The origin of this receptor is a woman between 45 and 60 years old in good health. The J gene is TRBJ2-1, the V gene TRBV29-1; with no DNA, the TCRdb D assignment of TRBD2 cannot be verified. CDR3 loop: CSARGGASGKSEQFF.